The entry that follows covers one T cell receptor beta chain sequence. The antigen remains undetermined. These data originate in a study of post-analysis software for immune sequencing data. Study results and caveats: For normalized Chao1 diversity, multiple sclerosis patients scored significantly lower than controls did. Higher frequency in patients than in controls was seen for several TRBV segments, with TRBV5-6, TRBV5-1 and TRBV20-1 among them. With F measure, samples from one preparation batch clustered together strongly.

Unique molecular identifiers featured in each of the TCR beta cDNA libraries. cDNA molecules numbering 400,000 to 550,000 came from approximately 1 to 10 million T cells. TCRdb used MiXCR to reprocess the PCR reads, holding one entry per CDR3 protein. The sample has 650,000 to 850,000 distinct CDR3 sequences, about 53% seen once; the top ten hold 4% to 5.5%. Trimming pared 5 bases from V and 7 bases from J, leaving 15 bases between. CDR3 length: 15 residues. The germline gives CDR1 SEHNR, CDR2 FQNEAQ (reference sequence). This TCR was sampled from a girl under 18 with multiple sclerosis. The J gene is TRBJ1-6, the V gene TRBV7-9; TRBD1 is a possible D gene (6 bases). The sample taken for sequencing was blood. The CDR3 region has the DNA TGTGCCAGCAGCACAACGGGGGGCGGGAATTCACCCCTCCACTTT. As protein: CASSTTGGGNSPLHF.